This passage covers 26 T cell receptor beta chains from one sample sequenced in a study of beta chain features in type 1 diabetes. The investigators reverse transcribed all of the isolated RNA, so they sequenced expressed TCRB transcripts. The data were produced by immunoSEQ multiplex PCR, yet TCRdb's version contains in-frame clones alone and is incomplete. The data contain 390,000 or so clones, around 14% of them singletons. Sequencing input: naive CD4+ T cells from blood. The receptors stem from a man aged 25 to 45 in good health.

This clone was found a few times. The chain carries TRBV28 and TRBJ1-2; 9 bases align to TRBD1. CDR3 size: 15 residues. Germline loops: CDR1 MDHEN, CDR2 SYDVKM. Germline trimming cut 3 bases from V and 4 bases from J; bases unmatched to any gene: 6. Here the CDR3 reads CASSLGQGIGYGYTF. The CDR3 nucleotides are TGTGCCAGCAGTTTGGGACAGGGAATAGGCTATGGCTACACCTTC.

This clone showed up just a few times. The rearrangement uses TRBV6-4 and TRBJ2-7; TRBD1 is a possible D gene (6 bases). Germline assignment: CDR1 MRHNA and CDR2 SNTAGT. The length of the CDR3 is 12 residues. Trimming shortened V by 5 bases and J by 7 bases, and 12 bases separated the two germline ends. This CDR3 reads CASSQGTWEQYV. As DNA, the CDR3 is TGTGCCAGCAGTCAGGGGACGTGGGAGCAGTACGTC.

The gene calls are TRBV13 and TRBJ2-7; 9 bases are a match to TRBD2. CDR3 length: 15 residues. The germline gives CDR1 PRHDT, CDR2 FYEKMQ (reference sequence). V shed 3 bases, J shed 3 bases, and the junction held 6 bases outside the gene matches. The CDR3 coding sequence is TGTGCCAGCAGCTTTGGTAGCGGGAGCAACTACGAGCAGTACGTC. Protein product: CASSFGSGSNYEQYV.

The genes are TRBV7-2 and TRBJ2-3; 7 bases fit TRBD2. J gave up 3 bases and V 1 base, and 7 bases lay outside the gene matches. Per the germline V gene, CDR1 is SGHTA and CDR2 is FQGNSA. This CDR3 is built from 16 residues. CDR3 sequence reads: CASSLGRGGGTDTQYF. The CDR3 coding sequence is TGTGCCAGCAGCTTAGGCCGCGGGGGAGGAACAGATACGCAGTATTTT.

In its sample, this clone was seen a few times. In DNA form, the CDR3 reads TGTGCCAGCAGCCCAGAGTCTGGCGAGCAGTACGTC. As protein: CASSPESGEQYV. The chain combines TRBV7-9 with TRBJ2-7; D remains unclear. CDR1 SEHNR and CDR2 FQNEAQ come from the germline V gene (reference sequence). The CDR3 loop spans 12 amino acids. Deletions cut 5 bases from V and 6 bases from J, with 11 bases between.

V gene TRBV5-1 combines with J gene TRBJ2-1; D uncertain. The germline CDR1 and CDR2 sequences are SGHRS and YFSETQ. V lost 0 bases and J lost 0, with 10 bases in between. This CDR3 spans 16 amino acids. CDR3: CASSLASGRSYNEQFF. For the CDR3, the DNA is TGCGCCAGCAGCTTGGCCTCAGGTCGCTCCTACAATGAGCAGTTCTTC.

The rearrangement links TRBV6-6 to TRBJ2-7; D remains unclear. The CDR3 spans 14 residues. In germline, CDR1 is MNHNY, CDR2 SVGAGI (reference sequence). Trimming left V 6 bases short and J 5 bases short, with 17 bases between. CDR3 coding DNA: TGTGCCAGCAGCTACACACCTGACGGCCACGAGCAGTACGTC. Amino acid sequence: CASSYTPDGHEQYV.

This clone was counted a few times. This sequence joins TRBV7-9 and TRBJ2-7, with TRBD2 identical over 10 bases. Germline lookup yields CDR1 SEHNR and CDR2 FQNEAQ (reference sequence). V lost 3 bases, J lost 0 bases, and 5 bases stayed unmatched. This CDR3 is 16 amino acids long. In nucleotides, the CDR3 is TGTGCCAGCAGCTTCGGACTAGCGGAAAGCTCCTACGAGCAGTACGTC. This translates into CASSFGLAESSYEQYV.

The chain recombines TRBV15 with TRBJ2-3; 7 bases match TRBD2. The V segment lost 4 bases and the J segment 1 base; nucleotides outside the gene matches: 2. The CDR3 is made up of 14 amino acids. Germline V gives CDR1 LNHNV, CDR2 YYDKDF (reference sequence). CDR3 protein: CATSTGGGTDTQYF. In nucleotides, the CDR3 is TGTGCCACCAGCACGGGGGGTGGCACAGATACGCAGTATTTT.

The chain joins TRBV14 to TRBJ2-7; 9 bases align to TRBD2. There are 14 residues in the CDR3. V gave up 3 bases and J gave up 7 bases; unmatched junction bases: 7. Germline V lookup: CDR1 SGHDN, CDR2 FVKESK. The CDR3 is CASSHLAGVVEQYF. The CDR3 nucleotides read TGTGCCAGCAGCCACTTAGCGGGGGTTGTGGAGCAGTACTTC.

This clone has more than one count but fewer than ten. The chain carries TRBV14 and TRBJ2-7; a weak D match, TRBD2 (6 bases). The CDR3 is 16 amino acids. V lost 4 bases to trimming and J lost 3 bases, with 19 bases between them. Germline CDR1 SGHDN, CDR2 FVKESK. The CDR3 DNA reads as TGTGCCAGCAGCCTTTCCGGGGGAGGAGATAGCTACGAGCAGTACGTC. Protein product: CASSLSGGGDSYEQYV.

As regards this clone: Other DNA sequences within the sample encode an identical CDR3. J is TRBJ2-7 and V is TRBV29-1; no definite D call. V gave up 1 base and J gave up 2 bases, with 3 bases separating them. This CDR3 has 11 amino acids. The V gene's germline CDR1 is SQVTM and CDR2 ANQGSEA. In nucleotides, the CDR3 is TGCAGCGTTGAAGTCGCCTACGAGCAGTACTTC. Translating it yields CSVEVAYEQYF.

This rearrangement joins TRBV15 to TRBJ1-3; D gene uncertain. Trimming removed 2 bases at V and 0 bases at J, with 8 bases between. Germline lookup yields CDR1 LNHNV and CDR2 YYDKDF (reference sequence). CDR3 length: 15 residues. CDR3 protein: CATSRPTSSGNTIYF. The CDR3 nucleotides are TGTGCCACCAGCAGACCTACTAGCTCTGGAAACACCATATATTTT.

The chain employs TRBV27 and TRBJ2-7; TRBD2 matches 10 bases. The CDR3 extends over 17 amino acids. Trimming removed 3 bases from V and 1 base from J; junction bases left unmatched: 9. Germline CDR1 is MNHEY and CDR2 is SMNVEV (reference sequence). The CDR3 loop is CASSFSSLAGPSYEQYF. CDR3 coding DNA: TGTGCCAGCAGTTTCTCGTCACTAGCGGGGCCTTCCTACGAGCAGTACTTC.

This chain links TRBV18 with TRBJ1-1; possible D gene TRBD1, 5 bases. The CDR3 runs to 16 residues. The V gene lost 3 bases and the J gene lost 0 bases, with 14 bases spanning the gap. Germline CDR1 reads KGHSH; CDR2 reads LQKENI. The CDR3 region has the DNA TGTGCCAGCTCACCCGCGACCGGGACGTTGAACACTGAAGCTTTCTTT. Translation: CASSPATGTLNTEAFF.

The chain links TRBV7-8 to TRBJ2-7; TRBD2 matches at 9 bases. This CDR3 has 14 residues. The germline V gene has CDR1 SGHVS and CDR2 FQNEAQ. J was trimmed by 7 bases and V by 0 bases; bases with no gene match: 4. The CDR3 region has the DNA TGTGCCAGCAGCTTAGCAGATAGCGGGAGTGAGCAGTACGTC. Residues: CASSLADSGSEQYV.

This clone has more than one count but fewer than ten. CDR3 protein: CASSLMGSGQPQHF. Written as DNA, the CDR3 is TGTGCCAGCAGCCTCATGGGGTCCGGTCAGCCCCAGCATTTT. This chain joins TRBV5-4 and TRBJ1-5; D ambiguous. Trimming removed 4 bases from V and 6 bases from J, with 14 bases in between. This CDR3 spans 14 amino acids. Germline V CDR1 and CDR2: SGHNT, YYREEE (reference sequence).

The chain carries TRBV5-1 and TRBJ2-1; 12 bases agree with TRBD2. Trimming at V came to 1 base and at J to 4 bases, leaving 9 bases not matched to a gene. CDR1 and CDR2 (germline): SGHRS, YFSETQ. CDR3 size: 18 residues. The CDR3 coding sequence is TGCGCCAGCAGCTTGTCCCACCTAGCGGGGGGGCCTTACAATGAGCAGTTCTTC. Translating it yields CASSLSHLAGGPYNEQFF. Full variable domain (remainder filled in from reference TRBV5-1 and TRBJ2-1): KAGVTQTPRYLIKTRGQQVTLSCSPISGHRSVSWYQQTPGQGLQFLFEYFSETQRNKGNFPGRFSGRQFSNSRSEMNVSTLELGDSALYLCASSLSHLAGGPYNEQFFGPGTRLTVL.

The CDR3 DNA is TGTGCCAGCACTCCCTCCGGCTCCTACGAGCAGTACTTC. It translates to CASTPSGSYEQYF. The chain carries TRBV2 and TRBJ2-7; D is undetermined. In germline, CDR1 is SNHLY, CDR2 FYNNEI. Deletions cut 7 bases from V and 0 bases from J, with 10 bases between. The length of the CDR3 is 13 residues.

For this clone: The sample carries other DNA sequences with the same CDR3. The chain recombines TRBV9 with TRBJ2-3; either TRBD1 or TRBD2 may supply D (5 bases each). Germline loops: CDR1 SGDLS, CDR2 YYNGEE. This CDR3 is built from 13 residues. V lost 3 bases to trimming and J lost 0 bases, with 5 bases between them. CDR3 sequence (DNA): TGTGCCAGCAGCGGGGGGAGCACAGATACGCAGTATTTT. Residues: CASSGGSTDTQYF.

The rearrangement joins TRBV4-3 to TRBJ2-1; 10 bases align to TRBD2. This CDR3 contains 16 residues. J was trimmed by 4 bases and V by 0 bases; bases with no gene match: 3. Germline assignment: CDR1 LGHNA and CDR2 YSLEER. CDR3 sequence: CASSQDPGLAYNEQFF. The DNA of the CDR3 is TGCGCCAGCAGCCAAGACCCGGGACTAGCGTACAATGAGCAGTTCTTC.

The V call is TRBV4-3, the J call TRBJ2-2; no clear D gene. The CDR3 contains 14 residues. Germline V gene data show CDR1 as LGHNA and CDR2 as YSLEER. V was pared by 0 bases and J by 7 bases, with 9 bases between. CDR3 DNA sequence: TGCGCCAGCAGCCAAGATGAGGCGTTCGGGGAGCTGTTTTTT. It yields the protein CASSQDEAFGELFF.

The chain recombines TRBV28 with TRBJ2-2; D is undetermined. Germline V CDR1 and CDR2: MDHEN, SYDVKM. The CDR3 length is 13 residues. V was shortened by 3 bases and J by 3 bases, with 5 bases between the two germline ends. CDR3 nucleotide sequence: TGTGCCAGCAGTTTCCAGCACACCGGGGAGCTGTTTTTT. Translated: CASSFQHTGELFF.

The CDR3 is CAWSYSPVFTAEAFF. DNA of the CDR3: TGTGCCTGGAGTTATTCGCCGGTTTTCACCGCTGAAGCTTTCTTT. The chain combines TRBV30 with TRBJ1-1; D is ambiguous. CDR1 and CDR2 (germline): GTSNPN, SVGIG (reference sequence). V lost 2 bases, J lost 6 bases, and 19 bases lay in between. The length of the CDR3 is 15 residues.

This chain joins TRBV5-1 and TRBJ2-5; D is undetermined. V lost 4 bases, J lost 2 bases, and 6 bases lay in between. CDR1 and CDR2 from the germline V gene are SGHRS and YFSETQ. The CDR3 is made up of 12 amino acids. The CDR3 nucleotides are TGCGCCAGCAGCACCCAACAAGAGACCCAGTACTTC. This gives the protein CASSTQQETQYF. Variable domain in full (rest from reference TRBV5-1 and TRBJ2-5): KAGVTQTPRYLIKTRGQQVTLSCSPISGHRSVSWYQQTPGQGLQFLFEYFSETQRNKGNFPGRFSGRQFSNSRSEMNVSTLELGDSALYLCASSTQQETQYFGPGTRLLVL.

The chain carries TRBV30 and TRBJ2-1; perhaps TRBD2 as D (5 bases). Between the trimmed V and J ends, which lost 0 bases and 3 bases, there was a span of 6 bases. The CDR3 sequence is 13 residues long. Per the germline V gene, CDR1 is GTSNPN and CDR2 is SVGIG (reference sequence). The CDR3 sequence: CAWSVLDYNEQFF. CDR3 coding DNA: TGTGCCTGGAGTGTACTAGACTACAATGAGCAGTTCTTC. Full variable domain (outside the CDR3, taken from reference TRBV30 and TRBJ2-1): SQTIHQWPATLVQPVGSPLSLECTVEGTSNPNLYWYRQAAGRGLQLLFYSVGIGQISSEVPQNLSASRPQDRQFILSSKKLLLSDSGFYLCAWSVLDYNEQFFGPGTRLTVL.